This T cell receptor beta chain stems from a study of persistence of HIV-infected CD4 T cells. This was the immunoSEQ version 4 assay in survey mode. Here immunoSEQ multiplex PCR was the method, and the copy in TCRdb shows in-frame clones only, minus some. The repertoire holds 35,000 to 50,000 clones, approximately 90% seen once, with about 1.7% in the top ten. Nonspecific anti-CD3/anti-CD28 bead stimulation represents the broad CD4+ T cell repertoire. CD4+ T cells upregulating both CD40 ligand and CD69 were sorted as responding cells. The CDR3 has 11 amino acids. V lost 3 bases and J 12 bases, leaving 15 bases between the germline ends. Germline V lookup: CDR1 DFQATT, CDR2 SNEGSKA (reference sequence). Turning to this clone: The antigen remains unidentified.

V and J are TRBV20-1 and TRBJ2-7; D could derive from TRBD1 or TRBD2 (5 bases each). This clonotype was obtained from an adult man with HIV who was CMV-seropositive. The starting material was CD4+ T cells sorted from PBMCs after roughly 20-hour stimulation, obtained from a patient who received antiretroviral therapy. CDR3 region: CSASLGDVVYF. CDR3 in DNA: TGCAGTGCTAGCTTAGGGGACGTAGTGTACTTC.